This entry is about one T cell receptor (beta chain). What it recognizes is unknown. The table came from immunoSEQ multiplex PCR; TCRdb's copy has only in-frame clones and leaves some out. The table lists approximately 220,000 clones, around 93% of them singletons. This specimen comes from a study of T cell responses to AZD1222 COVID-19 vaccine. CDR3 length equals 11 residues. Trimming removed 6 bases from V and 6 bases from J, with 8 bases in between. Germline CDR1 reads MNHEY; CDR2 reads SVGAGI. Study-wide findings and caveats: Donors skewed white British and female; clonal diversity was possibly underestimated.

The starting material was peripheral blood, obtained on day 0 of MenACWY control vaccination. The chain links TRBV6-5 to TRBJ1-2, with D uncertain. The sequence came from an adult in good health. CDR3 residues: CASRTLDGYTF. CDR3 in DNA: TGTGCCAGCAGGACTCTGGATGGCTACACCTTC.